The source of this T cell receptor beta chain is a study of CD8 T cells in ankylosing spondylitis. The study, taken as a whole, reports: Ankylosing spondylitis blood appeared to carry a characteristic TCR beta motif of roughly 8 highly homologous variants. Researchers reportedly found disease-linked clones significantly enriched in matched ankylosing spondylitis synovial fluid.

Libraries for TCR beta were made by quantitative 5'-RACE with molecular barcodes. In TCRdb, the 5' RACE reads were re-called with MiXCR into one record per CDR3 protein. Of 470,000 or so distinct CDR3 sequences listed, roughly a quarter are singletons. Germline V gene sequence: CDR1 SGHRS, CDR2 YFSETQ. V lost 0 bases and J lost 2; bases outside the gene matches: 1. The CDR3 is 15 amino acids. Concerning this clonotype itself: What it recognizes is unknown.

This TCR derives from a male donor with ankylosing spondylitis. The rearrangement uses TRBV5-1 and TRBJ2-3; TRBD2 matches 9 bases. The sequencing input was blood, either unsorted or a sorted T cell fraction (not recorded which). The chain's CDR3 is CASSLVAGDTDTQYF. In DNA form, the CDR3 reads TGCGCCAGCAGCTTGGTAGCGGGAGACACAGATACGCAGTATTTT. Drawing the rest from reference TRBV5-1 and TRBJ2-3, the complete variable domain is KAGVTQTPRYLIKTRGQQVTLSCSPISGHRSVSWYQQTPGQGLQFLFEYFSETQRNKGNFPGRFSGRQFSNSRSEMNVSTLELGDSALYLCASSLVAGDTDTQYFGPGTRLTVL.